The clone carrying this T cell receptor beta chain is medium-sized by share. The antigen remains undetermined. The data were taken from a study of lung T cells in sarcoidosis with Löfgren's syndrome. Study-level results: Sarcoidosis antigen recognition was only suggested, antigen unidentified.

TCRdb fed the reads into MiXCR, producing one record per CDR3 protein. The sample holds fewer than 25,000 distinct CDR3 sequences, 21% seen once. This TCR came from a human donor with sarcoidosis (Löfgren's syndrome or another form), or a control subject (not recorded which). Input material: CD4+ T cells from bronchoalveolar lavage.

DNA of the CDR3: TGTGCCAGCTGTAGGGTTGGCGCGAACACCGGGGAGCTGTTTTTT. It codes for CASCRVGANTGELFF. This chain joins TRBV6-1 and TRBJ2-2; D unresolved. V dropped 8 bases and J dropped 0 bases, with 13 bases sitting between them. The CDR3 contains 15 residues. Germline lookup yields CDR1 MNHNS and CDR2 SASEGT.